A single sample is the source of the 31 T cell receptor beta chains below, sequenced in a study of cytomegalovirus exposure and HLA in healthy donors. PCR used 60 Vbeta primers and 13 Jbeta primers. The table came from immunoSEQ multiplex PCR; TCRdb's copy has only in-frame clones and leaves some out. The data show about 170,000 clones, with under 80% seen just once and 3% to 3.5% held by the top ten. Sequencing used PBMCs. The origin of the receptors is a female donor in good health and CMV-seronegative.

This clone was observed a handful of times. The junction and the germline gene differ at one end; a read error may be behind it. The chain links TRBV7-7 to TRBJ2-1, with no clear D. Germline V gene lookup returns CDR1 SSHAT and CDR2 FNYEAQ (reference sequence). The CDR3 consists of 16 residues. The CDR3 DNA is TGTGCTAGCAGCTTAACCACGGGTGACTCCTACAATGAGCAGTTCTTC. It specifies CASSLTTGDSYNEQFF.

This chain uses TRBV5-4 with TRBJ2-1; 8 bases agree with TRBD2. This CDR3 has 16 residues. V lost 1 base and J lost 0; bases outside the gene matches: 3. CDR1 is SGHNT, CDR2 YYREEE, per germline (reference sequence). CDR3 loop: CASSLRSGSSYNEQFF. The CDR3 nucleotides read TGTGCCAGCAGCTTGAGGAGCGGGAGCTCCTACAATGAGCAGTTCTTC.

On this clone itself: Other DNA sequences in the sample encode the same CDR3. The chain couples TRBV28 to TRBJ2-5, with D possibly matching TRBD2 (7 bases). From germline, CDR1 is MDHEN and CDR2 SYDVKM. CDR3 size: 17 residues. V was cut by 6 bases and J by 1 base, with 21 bases left in between. The CDR3 here is CASRRLGGGNGQETQYF. The CDR3 DNA sequence: TGTGCCAGCAGGAGGCTGGGGGGGGGCAATGGCCAAGAGACCCAGTACTTC.

V gene TRBV4-3 combines with J gene TRBJ1-1, with D possibly being TRBD1 (6 bases). CDR3 length: 15 residues. Germline loops: CDR1 LGHNA, CDR2 YSLEER. V lost 1 base and J lost 10, with 19 bases in between. CDR3 residues: CASSQGGTGSRGAFF. CDR3 coding DNA: TGCGCCAGCAGCCAAGGCGGAACAGGGAGCCGGGGAGCTTTCTTT.

The chain carries TRBV11-2 and TRBJ1-4; 8 bases line up with TRBD1. CDR3 length equals 16 residues. CDR1 is SGHAT and CDR2 is FQNNGV in the germline V gene. The V segment lost 5 bases and the J segment 2 bases; nucleotides outside the gene matches: 7. This CDR3 reads CASSVTTGATNEKLFF. Here the CDR3 DNA reads TGTGCCAGCAGCGTTACGACAGGGGCCACTAATGAAAAACTGTTTTTT.

CDR3 protein: CASSKQGLANTGELFF. DNA of the CDR3: TGTGCCAGCAGCAAACAGGGCCTGGCGAACACCGGGGAGCTGTTTTTT. This chain joins TRBV7-8 and TRBJ2-2; perhaps TRBD1 as D (6 bases). Germline CDR1 and CDR2: SGHVS and FQNEAQ. Trimming pared 5 bases from V and 0 bases from J, leaving 13 bases between. This CDR3 region has 16 residues.

The rearrangement joins TRBV13 to TRBJ1-3; 7 bases align to TRBD1. This CDR3 spans 17 amino acids. V was pared by 4 bases and J by 1 base, with 10 bases of the junction left unmatched. Germline values: CDR1 PRHDT, CDR2 FYEKMQ (reference sequence). For the CDR3, the DNA is TGTGCCAGCAGCTCATGGGACAGCTCGCTTTCTGGAAACACCATATATTTT. It codes for CASSSWDSSLSGNTIYF.

The gene calls are TRBV7-3 and TRBJ2-1; TRBD2 matches at 10 bases. The germline V gene has CDR1 SGHTA and CDR2 FQGTGA. CDR3 length: 15 amino acids. Unmatched junction bases numbered 5, after V lost 4 bases and J lost 5 bases. CDR3 protein: CASSSSSGGHNEQFF. CDR3 coding DNA: TGTGCCAGCAGCTCCTCTAGCGGGGGCCACAATGAGCAGTTCTTC.

CDR3 residues: CSVGEQGYTEAFF. Written as DNA, the CDR3 is TGCAGCGTTGGCGAACAGGGTTACACTGAAGCTTTCTTT. The chain uses TRBV29-1 and TRBJ1-1; a possible D gene is TRBD1 (6 bases). V was clipped by 4 bases and J by 3 bases, with 12 bases between them. CDR3 size: 13 residues. CDR1 and CDR2 from the germline V gene are SQVTM and ANQGSEA.

This CDR3 reads CASSLVSLNTEAFF. The CDR3 DNA reads TGCGCCAGCAGCTTGGTCTCGCTAAACACTGAAGCTTTCTTT. This chain uses TRBV5-1 with TRBJ1-1; D is unresolved. The CDR3 runs 14 residues. CDR1 is SGHRS and CDR2 is YFSETQ in the germline V gene. The germline V and J ends were trimmed by 0 bases and 2 bases, with 8 bases remaining between them.

The rearrangement uses TRBV19 and TRBJ2-6; TRBD1 matches at 9 bases. Germline loops: CDR1 LNHDA, CDR2 SQIVND (reference sequence). V was pared by 4 bases and J by 0 bases, with 1 base of the junction left unmatched. This CDR3 comprises 16 residues. The CDR3 here is CASSKGQGSGANVLTF. CDR3 in DNA: TGTGCCAGTAGTAAGGGACAGGGCTCTGGGGCCAACGTCCTGACTTTC.

This chain joins TRBV7-3 and TRBJ1-1; 11 bases match TRBD1. V trimming: 1 base; J trimming: 4 bases; junction bases outside the gene matches: 5. The CDR3 is 16 residues long. Germline V gives CDR1 SGHTA, CDR2 FQGTGA. The CDR3 loop reads CASSLRGGTGGTEAFF. Here the CDR3 DNA reads TGTGCCAGCAGCTTAAGGGGCGGGACAGGGGGCACTGAAGCTTTCTTT.

A few counts support this clone. This rearrangement joins TRBV7-2 to TRBJ1-4, with 10 bases identical to TRBD1. Per germline, CDR1 SGHTA and CDR2 FQGNSA. The junction had 1 base not matched to a gene; V was cut back by 1 base and J by 11 bases. The CDR3 has 13 amino acids. The CDR3 sequence: CASSLGTGGKLFF. CDR3 nucleotide sequence: TGTGCCAGCAGCTTAGGGACAGGGGGGAAACTGTTTTTT.

This chain connects TRBV9 to TRBJ2-7; 7 positions match TRBD1. V was pared by 1 base and J by 0 bases, with 10 bases of the junction left unmatched. This CDR3 region has 17 residues. Germline values: CDR1 SGDLS, CDR2 YYNGEE. The CDR3 region is CASSVSGRGRDSYEQYF. DNA of the CDR3: TGTGCCAGCAGCGTATCGGGAAGGGGGCGCGACTCCTACGAGCAGTACTTC.

The rearrangement joins TRBV28 to TRBJ2-2, with 13 bases aligning to TRBD2. This CDR3 spans 16 amino acids. Trimming cost V 0 bases and J 6 bases; bases outside gene matches: 1. Germline values: CDR1 MDHEN, CDR2 SYDVKM. In DNA, the CDR3 is TGTGCCAGCAGTTTATGGACTAGCGGGAGGTCCGGGGAGCTGTTTTTT. It codes for CASSLWTSGRSGELFF.

V is TRBV5-1 and J is TRBJ2-7; D is unclear. The V gene's germline CDR1 is SGHRS and CDR2 YFSETQ. The CDR3 covers 15 residues. V gave up 0 bases and J gave up 2 bases, with 12 bases separating them. The CDR3 region has the DNA TGCGCCAGCAGCTTGGCTCGGGTCAGCACCTACGAGCAGTACTTC. It yields the protein CASSLARVSTYEQYF.

The V call is TRBV7-8, the J call TRBJ2-3, with a possible D match to TRBD2 (5 bases). V lost 4 bases to trimming and J lost 0 bases, with 17 bases between them. CDR1 is SGHVS and CDR2 is FQNEAQ in the germline V gene. The CDR3 consists of 17 residues. The CDR3 region has the DNA TGTGCCAGCAGCTCCCAGGCCGGCGACTATAGCACAGATACGCAGTATTTT. It codes for CASSSQAGDYSTDTQYF.

This chain uses TRBV11-2 with TRBJ2-7, with TRBD2 matching over 7 bases. CDR1 is SGHAT and CDR2 is FQNNGV in the germline V gene. Losses at the gene ends were 3 bases for V and 7 bases for J; bases not matched to a gene: 6. CDR3 size: 13 residues. The CDR3 here is CASSFPLGGEQYF. The CDR3 nucleotides are TGTGCCAGCAGCTTCCCTTTGGGGGGGGAGCAGTACTTC.

The J gene is TRBJ1-1, the V gene TRBV19, with D possibly TRBD1 on 6 matching bases. The CDR3 covers 14 residues. Germline values: CDR1 LNHDA, CDR2 SQIVND (reference sequence). The V end was cut by 7 bases, the J end by 0 bases, with 12 bases between. The CDR3 loop reads CASTLPGVNTEAFF. CDR3 DNA: TGTGCCAGTACTTTGCCAGGGGTGAACACTGAAGCTTTCTTT.

The chain links TRBV7-2 to TRBJ2-1, with 13 bases fitting TRBD2. There are 14 residues in the CDR3. The V and J ends lost 5 bases and 10 bases, in that order; junction bases with no gene match: 5. Germline lookup yields CDR1 SGHTA and CDR2 FQGNSA. CDR3 nucleotides: TGTGCCAGCAGCACGAAGACTAGCGGGAGGGAGCAGTTCTTC. Protein: CASSTKTSGREQFF.

The chain links TRBV27 to TRBJ2-7; TRBD2 agrees at 8 bases. Looked up from germline, CDR1 is MNHEY and CDR2 is SMNVEV (reference sequence). The CDR3 covers 13 residues. After removal of 10 bases from V and 5 bases from J, the junction contained 10 bases not matched to a gene. The CDR3 coding sequence is TGTGCCACCAGAGCGGGAGCTGGAAACGAGCAGTACTTC. Residues: CATRAGAGNEQYF.

CDR3 sequence reads: CASSLTRGSYNEQFF. In DNA, the CDR3 is TGCGCCAGCAGCTTGACCAGGGGTTCCTACAATGAGCAGTTCTTC. The chain couples TRBV5-1 to TRBJ2-1; perhaps TRBD1 as D (6 bases). This CDR3 is built from 15 residues. Germline CDR1 SGHRS, CDR2 YFSETQ. V was shortened by 1 base and J by 1 base, with 9 bases between the two germline ends.

The gene calls are TRBV6-5 and TRBJ1-1, with D perhaps matching TRBD1 (6 bases). The CDR3 totals 13 residues. CDR1 is MNHEY, CDR2 SVGAGI, per germline. The germline V and J ends were trimmed by 5 bases and 1 base, with 8 bases remaining between them. The CDR3 is CASSRGSNTEAFF. The CDR3 coding sequence is TGTGCCAGCAGTAGGGGGTCGAACACTGAAGCTTTCTTT.

V is TRBV7-9 and J is TRBJ2-3, with 14 positions matching TRBD2. The CDR3 runs 19 residues. The V segment lost 5 bases and the J segment 1 base; nucleotides outside the gene matches: 11. Germline lookup yields CDR1 SEHNR and CDR2 FQNEAQ (reference sequence). In nucleotides, the CDR3 is TGTGCCAGCAGCGAACCGGGACTAGCGGGAGTCGTGGGCACAGATACGCAGTATTTT. This encodes CASSEPGLAGVVGTDTQYF.

The rearrangement joins TRBV6-1 to TRBJ1-2; D is unresolved. Germline loops: CDR1 MNHNS, CDR2 SASEGT. The CDR3 length is 14 residues. Trimming left V 10 bases short and J 4 bases short, with 19 bases between. The CDR3 DNA reads TGTGCCACCGGCGCTGACACCAACTCCTATGGCTACACCTTC. Translated: CATGADTNSYGYTF.

The CDR3 DNA follows: TGTGCCAGCAGCGTAGGGACGGGGGGATGGGAGACCCAGTACTTC. Protein: CASSVGTGGWETQYF. The rearrangement joins TRBV9 to TRBJ2-5; TRBD2 aligns across 7 bases. CDR1 SGDLS and CDR2 YYNGEE come from the germline V gene. With V trimmed by 0 bases and J by 5 bases, 7 bases remained unmatched. This CDR3 comprises 15 residues.

This clone has just a few counts. The chain links TRBV11-3 to TRBJ2-7; 14 nucleotides align to TRBD2. V was pared by 4 bases and J by 0 bases, with 2 bases of the junction left unmatched. The CDR3 is made up of 16 amino acids. Germline CDR1 and CDR2: SGHNT and YENEEA. The CDR3 region is CASSSGTSGSSYEQYF. CDR3 bases: TGTGCCAGCAGCTCCGGGACTAGCGGGAGCTCCTACGAGCAGTACTTC.

The V call is TRBV5-4, the J call TRBJ2-7; 8 bases match TRBD1. The V gene end was trimmed by 7 bases and the J gene end by 0 bases; junction bases not matched to a gene: 12. Germline loops: CDR1 SGHNT, CDR2 YYREEE (reference sequence). The CDR3 extends over 16 amino acids. The CDR3 DNA sequence: TGTGCCAGCGGTAGCGGACAGGGAAGATCCTCCTACGAGCAGTACTTC. As protein: CASGSGQGRSSYEQYF.

This chain joins TRBV2 and TRBJ2-1; 8 nucleotides align to TRBD1. The V and J ends lost 5 bases and 2 bases, in that order; junction bases with no gene match: 5. CDR1 is SNHLY and CDR2 is FYNNEI in the germline V gene. The CDR3 is 15 residues long. The CDR3 protein is CASSQDRGTYNEQFF. In nucleotides, the CDR3 is TGTGCCAGCAGTCAAGACAGGGGAACCTACAATGAGCAGTTCTTC.

The V call is TRBV2, the J call TRBJ1-6; 9 bases are shared with TRBD1. V shed 6 bases, J shed 10 bases, and the junction held 7 bases outside the gene matches. CDR3 length: 14 residues. The germline gives CDR1 SNHLY, CDR2 FYNNEI. The CDR3, as DNA: TGTGCCAGCAGAGCCGAACAGGGGGCCTCACCCCTCCACTTT. Translation: CASRAEQGASPLHF.

This chain joins TRBV6-5 and TRBJ2-1, with D maybe TRBD2 (5 bases). Germline CDR1 and CDR2: MNHEY and SVGAGI. Trimming cost V 6 bases and J 4 bases, with 10 bases left between them. The CDR3 loop spans 13 amino acids. The CDR3 sequence is CASSQDLYNEQFF. In DNA form, the CDR3 reads TGTGCCAGCAGCCAGGACTTGTACAATGAGCAGTTCTTC.